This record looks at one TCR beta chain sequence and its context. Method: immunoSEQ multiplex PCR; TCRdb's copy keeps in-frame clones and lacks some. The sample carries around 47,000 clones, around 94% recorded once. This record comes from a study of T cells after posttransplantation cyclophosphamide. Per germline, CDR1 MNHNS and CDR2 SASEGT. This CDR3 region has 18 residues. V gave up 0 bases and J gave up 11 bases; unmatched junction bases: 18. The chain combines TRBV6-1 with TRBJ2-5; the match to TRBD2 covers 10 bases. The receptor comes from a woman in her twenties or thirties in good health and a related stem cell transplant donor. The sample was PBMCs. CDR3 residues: CASSEALGSGGGRVEQYF. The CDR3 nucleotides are TGTGCCAGCAGTGAAGCGCTGGGGAGCGGGGGGGGACGTGTGGAGCAGTACTTC.